Given below is one TCR beta chain in context. V dropped 7 bases and J dropped 5; count of bases not matched to a gene: 10. The CDR3 loop spans 14 amino acids. Germline values: CDR1 MDHEN, CDR2 SYDVKM. This entry is derived from a study of cytomegalovirus exposure and HLA in healthy donors. Vbeta (60) and Jbeta (13) primers were used in the PCR. Data came from immunoSEQ multiplex PCR; TCRdb stores just in-frame clones and leaves some out. The sample consists of approximately 170,000 clones, about three quarters of them appearing once. The chain has TRBV28 and TRBJ2-7, with TRBD1 matching over 8 bases. What was sequenced was PBMCs. This TCR was sampled from a middle-aged woman in good health and CMV-seropositive. In nucleotides, the CDR3 is TGTGCCAGCACCACAGGACAGGGTCCCCACGAGCAGTACTTC. Translation: CASTTGQGPHEQYF.